The T cell receptor beta chain described here comes from a study of shared clonotypes between healthy human individuals. In the original processing: ImmunoSEQ gave junction-only sequences without quality scores, so filtering differed. The assay was immunoSEQ multiplex PCR, and TCRdb's table has in-frame clones only and misses some. V, J and clone size derive from that table, while D and trimming were established from the DNA sequence. The sample records 1.5 million to 2.5 million clones, less than 95% being singletons. Study conclusions and caveats: The four-donor shared clonotypes exceeded non-shared clonotypes in generation probability, with non-shared ones scoring lower. Despite large depth, rarefaction showed incomplete sorted-subset sequencing.

Details on this clone: Its matching antigen is unknown.

V shed 5 bases and J shed 4 bases, with 11 bases lying between them. Germline-derived CDR1 and CDR2 are MDHEN and SYDVKM. The CDR3 loop spans 13 amino acids. It was CD45RO-negative cells, positively selected for CCR7, that made up naive CD8 cells, with terminally differentiated effector memory CD45RA+ cells excluded. This TCR was sampled from a man between 18 and 35 years old in good health. The specimen was naive CD8+ T cells sorted from blood. This chain joins TRBV28 and TRBJ1-2, with TRBD1 as a possible D gene (5 bases). The CDR3, as DNA: TGTGCCAGCAGTAACGACAGCCCCTATGGCTACACCTTC. Translation gives CASSNDSPYGYTF.